This TCR beta chain derives from a study of CD8+ T cells in alopecia areata. The CDR3 contains 17 residues. The junction had 12 bases not matched to a gene; V was cut back by 4 bases and J by 3 bases. Germline CDR1 and CDR2: SGHRS and YFSETQ. Study-wide findings and caveats: Against the mouse data, patients shared TCRs less clearly, possibly for HLA reasons. Affected scalp, especially in alopecia totalis/universalis, had a higher clonality than normal scalp did. Having just one nonresponder leaves the connection between baseline CD8+ expansion and response unresolved.

Treatment of the sample: oral pan-JAK inhibitor, 5-10 mg twice daily. Researchers picked out CD4+ and CD8+ T cells from PBMCs by sorting. Sequencing relied on a cDNA template that was reverse transcribed from extracted RNA. Repertoires were generated with immunoSEQ multiplex PCR, while TCRdb's copy carries only in-frame clones and drops some. The sample includes 60,000 to 85,000 clones, roughly 66% seen only once; the top ten take around 22%. Comments on this clone: Its target is not known.

Sequencing was performed on CD8+ T cells sorted from blood, taken at week 24, from a patient treated with tofacitinib. This chain links TRBV5-1 with TRBJ2-1, with 8 bases that match TRBD2. This TCR derives from a human donor with alopecia areata. The CDR3 bases are TGCGCCAGCAGCCGGCGACAGCCGACTAGCGTCTACAATGAGCAGTTCTTC. Encoded protein: CASSRRQPTSVYNEQFF.